Shown below are 26 T cell receptor beta chains from a single sample sequenced in a study of chemoradiotherapy in HPV16-positive cancers (dated by TCRdb to 2022 to 2024). Preparation of the library involved the immunoSEQ multiplex PCR assay. TCRdb mirrors the immuneACCESS table, restricted to in-frame sequences. Some clones are absent from its copies; in checked studies, under half trace to an unresolved V gene, and the reason for the others is unknown. The sample table lists 9,500 to 13,000 clones, about 80% of them with a count of one. Of the sample, roughly 13% falls within the top ten clones. The material sequenced was tumor tissue, taken from a patient who underwent chemoradiotherapy. The origin of the receptors is a human donor with HPV-associated anogenital cancer.

The rearrangement links TRBV7-8 to TRBJ1-2; 7 nucleotides match TRBD1. This CDR3 has 15 residues. The junction had 9 bases not matched to a gene; V was cut back by 1 base and J by 7 bases. Germline values: CDR1 SGHVS, CDR2 FQNEAQ. The DNA of the CDR3 is TGTGCCAGCAGCTTAGTAACGACAGGGTTAGGTGGCTACACCTTC. This sequence encodes CASSLVTTGLGGYTF.

The chain combines TRBV9 with TRBJ2-3; possibly TRBD1 or TRBD2 for D (6 bases each). Germline V gives CDR1 SGDLS, CDR2 YYNGEE. This CDR3 has 15 amino acids. Deletions cut 4 bases from V and 2 bases from J, with 14 bases between. The CDR3 sequence: CASSPGAIPTDTQYF. DNA of the CDR3: TGTGCCAGCAGCCCGGGGGCGATCCCCACAGATACGCAGTATTTT.

V and J are TRBV27 and TRBJ2-7, with 8 positions matching TRBD1. The CDR3 has 15 amino acids. The germline gives CDR1 MNHEY, CDR2 SMNVEV (reference sequence). The V segment lost 1 base and the J segment 2 bases; nucleotides outside the gene matches: 4. The CDR3 nucleotides read TGTGCCAGCAGTTTATTGGGACAGGCCACCTACGAGCAGTACTTC. Translated, it gives CASSLLGQATYEQYF.

The CDR3 coding sequence is TGTGCCAGCAGTGTTTTTCGGACTGGGAACACCGGGGAGCTGTTTTTT. This encodes CASSVFRTGNTGELFF. The gene calls are TRBV2 and TRBJ2-2; perhaps TRBD2 as D (5 bases). The V and J ends lost 4 bases and 1 base respectively, with 13 bases between them. Germline assignment: CDR1 SNHLY and CDR2 FYNNEI. The CDR3 loop spans 16 amino acids.

J is TRBJ1-1 and V is TRBV21-1; TRBD1 is the table's D call and was not checked against the DNA. TRBV21-1 is described as a pseudogene. The CDR3 totals 17 residues. DNA of the CDR3: TGTGCCAGCTTCCCCCAGTGCCAGGGGCGCACGTTTACTGAAGCTTTCTTT. Its translation is CASFPQCQGRTFTEAFF.

The chain joins TRBV14 to TRBJ2-5, with D maybe TRBD1 (8 bases). The length of the CDR3 is 15 residues. Deletions cut 2 bases from V and 8 bases from J, with 18 bases between. The germline V gene has CDR1 SGHDN and CDR2 FVKESK. This CDR3 reads CASSQRTGRAATQYF. The CDR3 region has the DNA TGTGCCAGCAGCCAACGGACAGGGAGGGCCGCCACCCAGTACTTC.

The gene calls are TRBV5-6 and TRBJ2-5, with 7 bases identical to TRBD2. From germline, CDR1 is SGHDT and CDR2 YYEEEE. Trimming took 2 bases from V and 0 from J; bases not matched to a gene: 7. The CDR3 is 16 amino acids. CDR3 sequence: CASSLERGGYQETQYF. CDR3 in DNA: TGTGCCAGCAGCTTAGAGCGGGGCGGGTACCAAGAGACCCAGTACTTC.

The chain is built from TRBV2 and TRBJ1-6; D remains ambiguous. There are 15 residues in the CDR3. Per the germline V gene, CDR1 is SNHLY and CDR2 is FYNNEI. Trimming cost V 7 bases and J 0 bases, with 10 bases left between them. This CDR3 is CASNKESSYNSPLHF. DNA of the CDR3: TGTGCCAGCAACAAGGAAAGCTCCTATAATTCACCCCTCCACTTT.

The chain employs TRBV19 and TRBJ2-1; 10 bases are a match to TRBD2. CDR1 and CDR2 (germline): LNHDA, SQIVND (reference sequence). The CDR3 runs to 17 residues. The J segment lost 4 bases and the V segment lost 4 bases, leaving 10 bases of the junction unmatched. The CDR3 bases are TGTGCCAGTAGTAGGGCAATAGCGGGGGGATCGTACAATGAGCAGTTCTTC. The encoded protein is CASSRAIAGGSYNEQFF. The variable domain in full, with the rest retrieved from reference TRBV19 and TRBJ2-1, is DGGITQSPKYLFRKEGQNVTLSCEQNLNHDAMYWYRQDPGQGLRLIYYSQIVNDFQKGDIAEGYSVSREKKESFPLTVTSAQKNPTAFYLCASSRAIAGGSYNEQFFGPGTRLTVL.

J is TRBJ2-2 and V is TRBV11-2; D is undetermined. This CDR3 comprises 14 residues. Looked up from germline, CDR1 is SGHAT and CDR2 is FQNNGV. Trimming pared 5 bases from V and 5 bases from J, leaving 12 bases between. The CDR3 here is CASSPVGKTGELFF. The CDR3 nucleotides read TGTGCCAGCAGCCCCGTGGGGAAAACCGGGGAGCTGTTTTTT.

The chain carries TRBV6-1 and TRBJ2-1; 8 bases line up with TRBD1. This CDR3 is built from 15 residues. Unmatched junction bases numbered 9, after V lost 7 bases and J lost 4 bases. Germline V CDR1 and CDR2: MNHNS, SASEGT. The CDR3 DNA reads as TGTGCCAGCAATAACAACAGGGGGACTTACAATGAGCAGTTCTTC. The encoded protein is CASNNNRGTYNEQFF.

CDR3 nucleotide sequence: TGTGCCGGGAGACAGGGAGGAGCCTACGAGCAGTACTTC. Its translation is CAGRQGGAYEQYF. The V and J genes are TRBV2 and TRBJ2-7, with D possibly TRBD1 on 7 matching bases. V was cut by 11 bases and J by 2 bases, with 16 bases left in between. From germline, CDR1 is SNHLY and CDR2 FYNNEI. The length of the CDR3 is 13 residues.

This chain joins TRBV5-6 and TRBJ1-1; TRBD1 might be the D (5 bases). This CDR3 has 13 residues. The ends were cut back, 4 bases at V and 5 bases at J, with 12 bases in the middle. Germline CDR1 and CDR2: SGHDT and YYEEEE. This CDR3 is CASSTGRGTEAFF. Here the CDR3 DNA reads TGTGCCAGCAGCACGGGAAGGGGTACTGAAGCTTTCTTT.

The gene calls are TRBV9 and TRBJ1-3, with a weak D call TRBD1 (5 bases). Trimming removed 4 bases at V and 0 bases at J, with 8 bases between. This CDR3 has 14 residues. Looked up from germline, CDR1 is SGDLS and CDR2 is YYNGEE. The CDR3: CASSQGLSGNTIYF. The CDR3 DNA is TGTGCCAGCAGCCAGGGTCTCTCTGGAAACACCATATATTTT. Variable domain in full (rest from reference TRBV9 and TRBJ1-3): DSGVTQTPKHLITATGQRVTLRCSPRSGDLSVYWYQQSLDQGLQFLIQYYNGEERAKGNILERFSAQQFPDLHSELNLSSLELGDSALYFCASSQGLSGNTIYFGEGSWLTVV.

This clone came up a few times. The V and J genes are TRBV27 and TRBJ1-6, with D possibly being TRBD1 (6 bases). Deletions cut 7 bases from V and 0 bases from J, with 22 bases between. The V gene's germline CDR1 is MNHEY and CDR2 SMNVEV (reference sequence). This CDR3 has 19 residues. The CDR3, as DNA: TGTGCCAGCAAAGTAAAAAGACAGGACCTTAGCTCCTATAATTCACCCCTCCACTTT. The encoded protein is CASKVKRQDLSSYNSPLHF.

The chain uses TRBV10-3 and TRBJ1-1, with unresolved D. The V gene's germline CDR1 is ENHRY and CDR2 SYGVKD. This CDR3 contains 13 residues. Trimming cost V 5 bases and J 3 bases, with 10 bases left between them. CDR3 bases: TGTGCCATCAGTCCTAGGACGGACACTGAAGCTTTCTTT. This codes for CAISPRTDTEAFF.

The chain employs TRBV5-1 and TRBJ1-2; D might be TRBD1 (5 bases). Trimming took 0 bases from V and 4 from J, leaving 13 bases between them. The germline CDR1 and CDR2 sequences are SGHRS and YFSETQ. This CDR3 has 15 amino acids. The chain's CDR3 is CASSLEGSTGYGYTF. In DNA, the CDR3 is TGCGCCAGCAGCTTGGAGGGGAGCACGGGCTATGGCTACACCTTC.

The rearrangement links TRBV11-2 to TRBJ2-5, with D hard to call. V was trimmed by 1 base and J by 5 bases, leaving 14 bases between them. The germline V gene encodes CDR1 SGHAT and CDR2 FQNNGV. The length of the CDR3 is 15 residues. Here the CDR3 reads CASSLVVGLGETQYF. For the CDR3, the DNA is TGTGCCAGCAGCTTAGTGGTGGGGTTAGGGGAGACCCAGTACTTC.

This clone showed up just once. The rearrangement links TRBV15 to TRBJ1-1; TRBD1 is a possible D gene (5 bases). This CDR3 has 17 residues. V lost 0 bases, J lost 2 bases, and 16 bases lay in between. CDR1 LNHNV and CDR2 YYDKDF come from the germline V gene (reference sequence). CDR3 residues: CATSRDWRDRANTEAFF. The CDR3 bases are TGTGCCACCAGCAGAGATTGGAGAGACAGAGCAAACACTGAAGCTTTCTTT.

This rearrangement joins TRBV11-2 to TRBJ1-3; a weak D match, TRBD1 (6 bases). Germline V gene sequence: CDR1 SGHAT, CDR2 FQNNGV. The CDR3 has 17 amino acids. Trimming cost V 1 base and J 0 bases, with 13 bases left between them. The CDR3 is CASSLVIRGDSGNTIYF. CDR3 nucleotide sequence: TGTGCCAGCAGCTTAGTAATCAGGGGTGACTCTGGAAACACCATATATTTT.

This clone appeared once. The genes are TRBV9 and TRBJ1-3; the match to TRBD1 covers 10 bases. The ends lost 3 bases at V and 3 bases at J; junction bases unmatched: 3. Germline V gene sequence: CDR1 SGDLS, CDR2 YYNGEE. This CDR3 comprises 15 residues. As DNA, the CDR3 is TGTGCCAGCAGCGCTGACAGGGGGCTTGGAAACACCATATATTTT. Translated: CASSADRGLGNTIYF.

This chain joins TRBV28 and TRBJ2-1; D perhaps matches TRBD2 (6 bases). The V end was cut by 5 bases, the J end by 2 bases, with 13 bases between. The CDR3 contains 15 residues. Looked up from germline, CDR1 is MDHEN and CDR2 is SYDVKM. The CDR3 DNA reads as TGTGCCAGCAGTCTCCCTGGGGGGACCTACAATGAGCAGTTCTTC. Residues: CASSLPGGTYNEQFF.

This chain joins TRBV5-1 and TRBJ2-3; 7 nucleotides align to TRBD1. The ends lost 1 base at V and 4 bases at J; junction bases unmatched: 3. The germline CDR1 and CDR2 sequences are SGHRS and YFSETQ. The CDR3 is 14 residues long. The CDR3 spells CASSLRGPADTQYF. Here the CDR3 DNA reads TGCGCCAGCAGCTTGAGGGGGCCCGCAGATACGCAGTATTTT.

J is TRBJ2-1 and V is TRBV5-1, with 7 bases that match TRBD1. This CDR3 comprises 15 residues. The germline CDR1 and CDR2 sequences are SGHRS and YFSETQ. The ends lost 5 bases at V and 0 bases at J; junction bases unmatched: 5. In DNA form, the CDR3 reads TGCGCCAGCAGTTTACAGGGGAGCTCCTACAATGAGCAGTTCTTC. Its protein product is CASSLQGSSYNEQFF.

The chain couples TRBV9 to TRBJ2-3, with a possible D match to TRBD1 (5 bases). Germline CDR1 SGDLS, CDR2 YYNGEE. V was shortened by 4 bases and J by 5 bases, with 11 bases between the two germline ends. The CDR3 covers 13 residues. The DNA of the CDR3 is TGTGCCAGCAGCCCTGCAGGGTTAGATACGCAGTATTTT. It is translated as CASSPAGLDTQYF.

The gene calls are TRBV28 and TRBJ2-1, with 13 bases fitting TRBD2. The CDR3 spans 16 residues. CDR1 is MDHEN, CDR2 SYDVKM, per germline. Unmatched junction bases numbered 13, after V lost 7 bases and J lost 10 bases. The CDR3: CASTLPLAGGPGEQFF. CDR3 bases: TGTGCCAGCACCCTGCCACTAGCGGGGGGGCCCGGAGAGCAGTTCTTC.